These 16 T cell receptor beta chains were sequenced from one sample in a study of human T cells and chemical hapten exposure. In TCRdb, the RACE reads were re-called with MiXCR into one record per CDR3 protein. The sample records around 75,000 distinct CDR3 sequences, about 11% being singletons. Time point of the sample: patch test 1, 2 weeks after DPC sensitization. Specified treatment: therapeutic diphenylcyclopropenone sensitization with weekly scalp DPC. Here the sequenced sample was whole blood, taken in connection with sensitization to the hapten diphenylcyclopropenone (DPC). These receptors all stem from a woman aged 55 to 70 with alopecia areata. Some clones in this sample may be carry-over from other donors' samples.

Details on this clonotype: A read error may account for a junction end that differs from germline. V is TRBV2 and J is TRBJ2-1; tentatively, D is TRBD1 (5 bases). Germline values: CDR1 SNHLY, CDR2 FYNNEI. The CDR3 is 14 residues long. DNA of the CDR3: TGTGTCAGCAGTAATCAGGGCCCCGTGGATGAGCAGTTCTTC. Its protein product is CVSSNQGPVDEQFF.

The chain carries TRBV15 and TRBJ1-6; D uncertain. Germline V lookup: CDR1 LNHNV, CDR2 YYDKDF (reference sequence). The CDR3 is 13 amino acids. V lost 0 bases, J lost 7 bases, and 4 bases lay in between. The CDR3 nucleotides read TGTGCCACCAGCAGAGACACGAATTCACCCCTCCACTTT. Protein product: CATSRDTNSPLHF.

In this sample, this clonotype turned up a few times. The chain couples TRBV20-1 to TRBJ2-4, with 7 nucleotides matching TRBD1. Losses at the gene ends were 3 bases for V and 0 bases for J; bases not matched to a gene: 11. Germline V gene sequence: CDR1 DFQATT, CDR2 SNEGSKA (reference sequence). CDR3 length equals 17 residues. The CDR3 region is CSASSPGQKLAKNIQYF. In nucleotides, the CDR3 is TGCAGTGCTAGCTCCCCGGGACAGAAGCTAGCCAAAAACATTCAGTACTTC.

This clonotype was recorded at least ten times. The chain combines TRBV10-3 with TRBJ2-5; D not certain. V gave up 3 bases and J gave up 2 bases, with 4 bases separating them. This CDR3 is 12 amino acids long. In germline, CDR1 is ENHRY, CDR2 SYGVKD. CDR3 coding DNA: TGTGCCATCAGTGACCGTCAAGAGACCCAGTACTTC. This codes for CAISDRQETQYF.

CDR3: CASTMDTAVFYGYTF. The CDR3 bases are TGTGCCAGCACCATGGACACCGCCGTTTTCTATGGCTACACCTTC. V and J are TRBV6-6 and TRBJ1-2, with a possible D match to TRBD1 (5 bases). With 7 bases removed from V and 4 bases from J, the gap between germline ends came to 19 bases. Germline assignment: CDR1 MNHNY and CDR2 SVGAGI (reference sequence). The CDR3 runs 15 residues.

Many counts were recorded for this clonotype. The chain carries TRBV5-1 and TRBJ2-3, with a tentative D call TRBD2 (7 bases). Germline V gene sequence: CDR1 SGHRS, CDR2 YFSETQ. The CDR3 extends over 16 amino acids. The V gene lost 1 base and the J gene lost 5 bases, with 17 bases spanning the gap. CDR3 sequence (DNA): TGCGCCAGCAGCTTGACGACCGGGGGGCAGGGAGATACGCAGTATTTT. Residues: CASSLTTGGQGDTQYF.

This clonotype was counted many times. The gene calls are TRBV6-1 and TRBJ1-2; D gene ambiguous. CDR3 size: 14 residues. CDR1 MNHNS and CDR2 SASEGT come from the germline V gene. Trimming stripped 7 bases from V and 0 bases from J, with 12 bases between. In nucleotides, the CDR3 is TGTGCCAGCACCCCGGAGGTTACTAACTATGGCTACACCTTC. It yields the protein CASTPEVTNYGYTF.

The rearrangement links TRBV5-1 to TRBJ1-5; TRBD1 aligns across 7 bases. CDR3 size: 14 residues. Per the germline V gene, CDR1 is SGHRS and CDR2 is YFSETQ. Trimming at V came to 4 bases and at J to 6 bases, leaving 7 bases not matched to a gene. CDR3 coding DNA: TGCGCCAGCAGCCAAGCAGCAGGGGGTCAGCCCCAGCATTTT. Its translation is CASSQAAGGQPQHF.

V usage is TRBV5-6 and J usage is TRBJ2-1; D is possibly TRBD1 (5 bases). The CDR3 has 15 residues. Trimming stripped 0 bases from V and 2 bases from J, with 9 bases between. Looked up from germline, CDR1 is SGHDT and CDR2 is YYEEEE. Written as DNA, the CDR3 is TGTGCCAGCAGCTTGGTAGGACAAGCCTACAATGAGCAGTTCTTC. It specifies CASSLVGQAYNEQFF.

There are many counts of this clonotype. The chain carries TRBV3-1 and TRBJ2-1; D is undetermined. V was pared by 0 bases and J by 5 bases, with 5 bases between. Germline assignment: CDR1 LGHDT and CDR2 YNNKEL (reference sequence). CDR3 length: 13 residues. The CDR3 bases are TGTGCCAGCAGCCAAGACCCCCACAATGAGCAGTTCTTC. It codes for CASSQDPHNEQFF.

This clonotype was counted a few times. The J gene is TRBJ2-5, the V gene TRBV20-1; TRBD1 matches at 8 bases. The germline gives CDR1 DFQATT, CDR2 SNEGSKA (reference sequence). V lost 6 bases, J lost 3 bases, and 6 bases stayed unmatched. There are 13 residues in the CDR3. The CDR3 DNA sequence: TGCAGTGCGATATCGGACAGGGAAGAGACCCAGTACTTC. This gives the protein CSAISDREETQYF.

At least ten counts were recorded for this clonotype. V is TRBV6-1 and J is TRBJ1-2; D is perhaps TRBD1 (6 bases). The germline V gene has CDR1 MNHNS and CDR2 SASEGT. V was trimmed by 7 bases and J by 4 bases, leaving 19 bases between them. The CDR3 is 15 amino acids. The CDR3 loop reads CASIPGQGPFYGYTF. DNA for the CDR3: TGTGCCAGCATTCCGGGCCAGGGGCCATTCTATGGCTACACCTTC.

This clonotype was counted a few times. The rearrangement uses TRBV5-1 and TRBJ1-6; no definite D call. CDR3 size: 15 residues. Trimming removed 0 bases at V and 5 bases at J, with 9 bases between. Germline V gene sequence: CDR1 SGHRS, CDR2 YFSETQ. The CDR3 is CASSLVEANNSPLHF. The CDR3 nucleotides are TGCGCCAGCAGCTTGGTTGAGGCGAATAATTCACCCCTCCACTTT. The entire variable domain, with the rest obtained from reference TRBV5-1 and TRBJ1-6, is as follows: KAGVTQTPRYLIKTRGQQVTLSCSPISGHRSVSWYQQTPGQGLQFLFEYFSETQRNKGNFPGRFSGRQFSNSRSEMNVSTLELGDSALYLCASSLVEANNSPLHFGNGTRLTVT.

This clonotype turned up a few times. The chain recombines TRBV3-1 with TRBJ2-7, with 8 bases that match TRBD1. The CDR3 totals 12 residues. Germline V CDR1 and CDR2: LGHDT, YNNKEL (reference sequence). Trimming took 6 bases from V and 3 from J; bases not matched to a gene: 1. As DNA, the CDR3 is TGTGCCAGCAGACAGGGGGACTACGAGCAGTACTTC. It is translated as CASRQGDYEQYF.

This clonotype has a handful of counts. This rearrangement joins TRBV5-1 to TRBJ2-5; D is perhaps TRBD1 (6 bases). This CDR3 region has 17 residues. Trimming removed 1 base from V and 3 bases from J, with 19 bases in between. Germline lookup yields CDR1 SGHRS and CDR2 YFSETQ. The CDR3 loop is CASSLIPDMGAKETQYF. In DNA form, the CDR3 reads TGCGCCAGCAGCTTGATCCCGGACATGGGGGCCAAAGAGACCCAGTACTTC.

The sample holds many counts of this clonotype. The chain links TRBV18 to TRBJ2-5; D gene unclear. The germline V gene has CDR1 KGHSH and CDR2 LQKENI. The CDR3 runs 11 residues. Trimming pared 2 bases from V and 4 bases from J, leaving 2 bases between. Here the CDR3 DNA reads TGTGCCAGCTCACCAAGAGAGACCCAGTACTTC. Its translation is CASSPRETQYF.